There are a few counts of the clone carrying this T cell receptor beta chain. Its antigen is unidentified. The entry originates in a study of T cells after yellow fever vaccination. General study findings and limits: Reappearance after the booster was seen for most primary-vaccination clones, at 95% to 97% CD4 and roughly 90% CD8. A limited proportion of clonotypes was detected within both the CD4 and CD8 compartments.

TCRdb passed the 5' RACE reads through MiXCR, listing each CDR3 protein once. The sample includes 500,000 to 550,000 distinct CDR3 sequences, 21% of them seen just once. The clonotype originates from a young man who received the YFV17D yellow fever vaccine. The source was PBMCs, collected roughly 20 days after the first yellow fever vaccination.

The CDR3 coding sequence is TGTGCCAGCAGCGTCGGACACGAGAACACCGGGGAGCTGTTTTTT. This codes for CASSVGHENTGELFF. This chain joins TRBV9 and TRBJ2-2, with TRBD1 as a possible D gene (5 bases). The CDR3 extends over 15 amino acids. V lost 2 bases to trimming and J lost 1 base, with 9 bases between them. In germline, CDR1 is SGDLS, CDR2 YYNGEE.